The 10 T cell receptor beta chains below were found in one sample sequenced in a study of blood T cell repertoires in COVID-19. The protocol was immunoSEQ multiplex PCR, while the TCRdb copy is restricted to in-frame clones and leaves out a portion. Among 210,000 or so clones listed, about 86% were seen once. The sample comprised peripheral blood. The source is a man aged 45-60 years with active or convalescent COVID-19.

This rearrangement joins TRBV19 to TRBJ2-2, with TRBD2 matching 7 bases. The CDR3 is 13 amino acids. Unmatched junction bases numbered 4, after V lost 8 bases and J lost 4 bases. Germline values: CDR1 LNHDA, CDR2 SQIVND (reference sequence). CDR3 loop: CASSGTTTGELFF. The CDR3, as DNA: TGTGCCAGTTCCGGGACTACCACCGGGGAGCTGTTTTTT.

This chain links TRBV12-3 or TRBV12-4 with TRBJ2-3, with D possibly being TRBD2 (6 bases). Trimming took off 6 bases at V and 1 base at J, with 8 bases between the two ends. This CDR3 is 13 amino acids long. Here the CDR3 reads CASRGTGTDTQYF. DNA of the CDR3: TGTGCCAGCAGGGGGACTGGCACAGATACGCAGTATTTT.

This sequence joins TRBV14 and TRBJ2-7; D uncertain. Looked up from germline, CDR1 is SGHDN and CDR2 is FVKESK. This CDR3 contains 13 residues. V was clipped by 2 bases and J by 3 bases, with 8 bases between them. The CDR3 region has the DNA TGTGCCAGCAGCCAACTGCGCTTCTACGAGCAGTACTTC. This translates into CASSQLRFYEQYF.

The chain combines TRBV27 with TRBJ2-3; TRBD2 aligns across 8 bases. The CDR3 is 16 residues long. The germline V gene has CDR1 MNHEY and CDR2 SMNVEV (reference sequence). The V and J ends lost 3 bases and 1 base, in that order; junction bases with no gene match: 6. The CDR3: CASSFLQAGGTDTQYF. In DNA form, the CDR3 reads TGTGCCAGCAGTTTCCTCCAAGCGGGGGGCACAGATACGCAGTATTTT.

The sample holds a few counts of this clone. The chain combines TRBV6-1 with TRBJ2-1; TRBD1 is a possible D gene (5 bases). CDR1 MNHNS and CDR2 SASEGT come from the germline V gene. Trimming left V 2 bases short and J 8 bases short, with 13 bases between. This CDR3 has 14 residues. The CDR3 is CASSELRQGHEQFF. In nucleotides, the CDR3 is TGTGCCAGCAGTGAACTTAGGCAGGGCCATGAGCAGTTCTTC.

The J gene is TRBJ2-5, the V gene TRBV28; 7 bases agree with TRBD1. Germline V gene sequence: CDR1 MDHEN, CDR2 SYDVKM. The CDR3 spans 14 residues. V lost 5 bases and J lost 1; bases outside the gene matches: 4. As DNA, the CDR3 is TGTGCCAGCAGTATAGGGGGCTCCCAAGAGACCCAGTACTTC. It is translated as CASSIGGSQETQYF.

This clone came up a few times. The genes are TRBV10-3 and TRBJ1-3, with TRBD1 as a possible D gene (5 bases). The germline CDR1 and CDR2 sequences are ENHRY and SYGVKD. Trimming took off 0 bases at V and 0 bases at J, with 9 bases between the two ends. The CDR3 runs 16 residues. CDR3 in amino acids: CAISESGRRSGNTIYF. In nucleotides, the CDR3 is TGTGCCATCAGTGAGTCGGGGCGCCGCTCTGGAAACACCATATATTTT.

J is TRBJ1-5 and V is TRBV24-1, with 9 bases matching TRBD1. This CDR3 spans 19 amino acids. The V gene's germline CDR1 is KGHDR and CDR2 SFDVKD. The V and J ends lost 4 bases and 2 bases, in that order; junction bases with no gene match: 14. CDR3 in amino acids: CATSDPIQTGGSRNQPQHF. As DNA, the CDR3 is TGTGCCACCAGTGACCCAATACAGACAGGGGGTAGTCGCAATCAGCCCCAGCATTTT.

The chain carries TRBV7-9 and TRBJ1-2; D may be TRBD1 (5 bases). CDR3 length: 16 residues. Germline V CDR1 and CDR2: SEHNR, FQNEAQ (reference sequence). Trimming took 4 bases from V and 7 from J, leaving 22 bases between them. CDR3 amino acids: CASSSPPRNGGGGYTF. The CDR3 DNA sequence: TGTGCCAGCAGCTCCCCCCCGCGTAATGGGGGAGGTGGCTACACCTTC.

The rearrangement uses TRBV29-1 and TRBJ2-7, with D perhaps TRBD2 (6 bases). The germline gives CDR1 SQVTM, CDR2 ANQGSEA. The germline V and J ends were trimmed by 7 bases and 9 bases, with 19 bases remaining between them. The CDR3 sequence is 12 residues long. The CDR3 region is CSGTTGSGVQYF. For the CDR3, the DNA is TGCAGCGGTACGACTGGGTCGGGGGTGCAGTACTTC.